This TCR beta chain was captured by sequencing in a study of shared clonotypes between healthy human individuals. Germline CDR1 reads SGHTA; CDR2 reads FQGTGA. V was clipped by 0 bases and J by 6 bases, with 18 bases between them. This CDR3 is 18 amino acids long. Study conclusions and caveats: Read depth was anticipated to influence clonotype sharing among donors. Collection of samples was limited to blood; tissue repertoires likely differ. Represented diversity, genetic and exposure-history alike, was limited by few donors. A handful of donors held approximately 5% of naive CD4 clonotypes in common.

Of note for this clone: Its antigen is unknown.

Repertoires were generated with immunoSEQ multiplex PCR, while TCRdb's copy carries only in-frame clones and drops some. Among about 1 million clones listed, roughly 80% were seen once. The sample comprised memory CD4+ T cells sorted from blood. Described subset: CD45RA-negative fraction. J is TRBJ1-6 and V is TRBV7-3; no clear D gene. The sequence came from a man younger than 30 in good health. CDR3 DNA: TGTGCCAGCAGCTTAACCGGACCAGGAGTGGACGTTAATTCACCCCTCCACTTT. Encoded protein: CASSLTGPGVDVNSPLHF.